The clone carrying this TCR beta chain has only a few counts. Antigen: not known. Every bit of the isolated RNA underwent reverse transcription, so sequencing read expressed TCRB transcripts. Repertoires were generated with immunoSEQ multiplex PCR, while TCRdb's copy carries only in-frame clones and drops some. The table has around 600,000 clones, 12% seen once. This record comes from a study of beta chain features in type 1 diabetes. Study conclusions and caveats: All four CD4+ subsets of Type 1 diabetes patients contained TCRB CDR3s that were moderately but significantly shorter.

One heparinised blood draw, averaging approximately 0.11 L, came from each donor. Cells sorted by CD45RO/CCR7/CD25/CD127/CD95/CD27 comprised CD4+ naive, central memory, regulatory and stem cell-like memory cells. The V gene lost 0 bases and the J gene lost 8 bases, with 14 bases spanning the gap. Germline CDR1 reads SGHDT; CDR2 reads YYEEEE. There are 14 residues in the CDR3. The chain combines TRBV5-6 with TRBJ1-2, with D unclear. The clonotype originates from a man younger than 45 with type 1 diabetes. Source material: naive CD4+ T cells from blood. CDR3 nucleotides: TGTGCCAGCAGCTTGGAACGGAGGTCGGAGGGCTACACCTTC. Its protein product is CASSLERRSEGYTF.